This TCR beta chain derives from a study of CD8+ T cells in alopecia areata. The CDR3 length is 14 residues. Germline lookup yields CDR1 SGHTA and CDR2 FQGNSA. Trimming removed 7 bases at V and 8 bases at J, with 20 bases between. Extracted RNA was reverse transcribed, and the resulting cDNA served as sequencing template. Libraries were prepared by immunoSEQ multiplex PCR; TCRdb keeps only in-frame clonotypes and omits some of them. The table includes around 250,000 clones, less than 80% detected once. The rearrangement joins TRBV7-2 to TRBJ2-5; D remains ambiguous. The specimen comprised CD4+ T cells sorted from blood, sampled at week 0. This clonotype was obtained from a human donor with alopecia areata. The CDR3 DNA reads TGTGCCAGCACCGCCACGCTAGTAGCCCAAACCCAGTACTTC. Translated, it gives CASTATLVAQTQYF. The variable domain in full, with the rest retrieved from reference TRBV7-2 and TRBJ2-5, is GAGVSQSPSNKVTEKGKDVELRCDPISGHTALYWYRQSLGQGLEFLIYFQGNSAPDKSGLPSDRFSAERTGGSVSTLTIQRTQQEDSAVYLCASTATLVAQTQYFGPGTRLLVL.